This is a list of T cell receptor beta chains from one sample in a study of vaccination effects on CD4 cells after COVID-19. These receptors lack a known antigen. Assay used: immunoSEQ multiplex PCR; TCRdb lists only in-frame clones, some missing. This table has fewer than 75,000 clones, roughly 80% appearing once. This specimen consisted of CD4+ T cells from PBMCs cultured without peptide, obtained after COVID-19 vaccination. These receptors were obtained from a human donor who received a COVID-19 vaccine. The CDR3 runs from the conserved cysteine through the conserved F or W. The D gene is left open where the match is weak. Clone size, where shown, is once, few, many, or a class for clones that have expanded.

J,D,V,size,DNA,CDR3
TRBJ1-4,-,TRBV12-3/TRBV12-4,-,TGTGCCAGCAAGACAGGAGGGGAAAAACTGTTTTTT,CASKTGGEKLFF
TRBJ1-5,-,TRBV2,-,TGTGCCAGCAGTGAACAGGGCAGCAATCAGCCCCAGCATTTT,CASSEQGSNQPQHF
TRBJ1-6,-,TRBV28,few,TGTGCCACAAAAGGGGGGGGCATACTCTCCTATAATTCACCCCTCCACTTT,CATKGGGILSYNSPLHF
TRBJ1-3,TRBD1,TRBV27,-,TGTGCCAGCAGTGGGGACAGGGGAAACACCATATATTTT,CASSGDRGNTIYF
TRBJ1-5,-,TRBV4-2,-,TGTGCCAGCAGCCAAGACTTCGGGGATTATAGCAATCAGCCCCAGCATTTT,CASSQDFGDYSNQPQHF
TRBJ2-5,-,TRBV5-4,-,TGTGCCAGCAGCTTGGCCCAAGAGACCCAGTACTTC,CASSLAQETQYF
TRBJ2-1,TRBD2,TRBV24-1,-,TGTGCCACCAGTGACGCTGGGACTAGCGGGGGGGCTTCGTGGTCCCATGAGCAGTTCTTC,CATSDAGTSGGASWSHEQFF
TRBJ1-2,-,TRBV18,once,TGTGCCAGCTCACCAACAATTAAAGCAGAGGCCTTTGGCTACACCTTC,CASSPTIKAEAFGYTF
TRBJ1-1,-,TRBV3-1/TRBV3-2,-,TGTGCCAGCAGCCAAGGGGGCAGCGCTTTCTTT,CASSQGGSAFF
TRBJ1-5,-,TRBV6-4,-,TGTGCCAGCAGTGACTCTTGGGGGGTAGACCAGCCCCAGCATTTT,CASSDSWGVDQPQHF
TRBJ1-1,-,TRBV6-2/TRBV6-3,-,TGTGCCAGCAGTTACTCGGGGGGGCAGGGAACTGAAGCTTTCTTT,CASSYSGGQGTEAFF
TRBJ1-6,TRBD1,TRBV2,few,TGTGCCAGCAGGGGGACAGGGGATTCACCCCTCCACTTT,CASRGTGDSPLHF
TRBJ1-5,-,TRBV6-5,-,TGTGCCAGCAGTTACAACTCTGAGTTGGGCAATCAGCCCCAGCATTTT,CASSYNSELGNQPQHF
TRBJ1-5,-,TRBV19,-,TGTGCCAGTAGTATAGAGGGGAACAATCAGCCCCAGCATTTT,CASSIEGNNQPQHF
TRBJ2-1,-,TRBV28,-,TGTGCCAGCAGTTTACTCGGGAAAGGGTTATGGAGCAATGAGCAGTTCTTC,CASSLLGKGLWSNEQFF
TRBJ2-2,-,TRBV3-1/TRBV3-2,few,TGTGCCAGCAGCCAAGATTGGGGGAACACCGGGGAGCTGTTTTTT,CASSQDWGNTGELFF
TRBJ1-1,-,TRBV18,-,TGTGCCAGCTCACCGGTAGTCACTGAAGCTTTCTTT,CASSPVVTEAFF
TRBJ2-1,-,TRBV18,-,TGTGCCAGCTCACCACCCCGGGCCAGCTCCTACAATGAGCAGTTCTTC,CASSPPRASSYNEQFF
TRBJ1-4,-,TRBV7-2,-,TGTGCCAGCAGCTCCTCAGGGCCAACTAATGAAAAACTGTTTTTT,CASSSSGPTNEKLFF
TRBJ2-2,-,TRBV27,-,TGTGCCAGCAGTTTGTGGCGATCCAACACCGGGGAGCTGTTTTTT,CASSLWRSNTGELFF
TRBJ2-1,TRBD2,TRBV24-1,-,TGTGCCACCAGTGATTTGCGAAGCGGGGGGGCTAACGAGCAGTTCTTC,CATSDLRSGGANEQFF
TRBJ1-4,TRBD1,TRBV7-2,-,TGTGCCAGCAGCGGACGACAGGGGGCTAATGAAAAACTGTTTTTT,CASSGRQGANEKLFF
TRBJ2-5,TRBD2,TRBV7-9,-,TGTGCCAGCAGCTCCTTAGCGGGGGGCTCGGAGACCCAGTACTTC,CASSSLAGGSETQYF
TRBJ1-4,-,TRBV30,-,TGTGCCTGGAGTACGGGAGGGGCGGCTAATGAAAAACTGTTTTTT,CAWSTGGAANEKLFF
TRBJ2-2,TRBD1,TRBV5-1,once,TGCGCCAGCAGCAGAACCGGGACAGGGGACACCGGGGAGCTGTTTTTT,CASSRTGTGDTGELFF
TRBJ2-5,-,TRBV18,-,TGTGCCAGCTCACCTCAAAGGGGGGCAGAGACCCAGTACTTC,CASSPQRGAETQYF
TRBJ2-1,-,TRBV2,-,TGTGCCAGCACCTCGGGGACGATAACCTACAATGAGCAGTTCTTC,CASTSGTITYNEQFF
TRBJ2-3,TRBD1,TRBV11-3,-,TGTGCCAGCAGCTCAGGACAGGATCCAGATACGCAGTATTTT,CASSSGQDPDTQYF
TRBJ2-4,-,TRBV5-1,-,TGCGCCAGCAGCTTGCAGCTAGGGGACCAAGGCATTCAGTACTTC,CASSLQLGDQGIQYF
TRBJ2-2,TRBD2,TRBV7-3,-,TGTGCCAGCAGTTGGACTAGCGGGACCGGGGAGCTGTTTTTT,CASSWTSGTGELFF
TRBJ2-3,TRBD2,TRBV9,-,TGTGCCAGCAGCCAGGGACTAGCGGGGGGGGCAGATACGCAGTATTTT,CASSQGLAGGADTQYF
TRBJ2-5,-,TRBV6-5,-,TGTGCCAGCAGTTTATCGGCTGTCTTGGAGACCCAGTACTTC,CASSLSAVLETQYF
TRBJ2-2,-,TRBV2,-,TGTGCCAGCAGTGAGAGAACCGGGGAGCTGTTTTTT,CASSERTGELFF
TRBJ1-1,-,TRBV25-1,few,TGTGCCAGCAGTGAATCCCCCTTCCCAGGTGGGGGGACTGAAGCTTTCTTT,CASSESPFPGGGTEAFF
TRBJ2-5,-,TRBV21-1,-,TGTGCCAGCAGCAAGTCAACAGGAAAAGAGACCCAGTACTTC,CASSKSTGKETQYF
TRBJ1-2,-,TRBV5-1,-,TGCGCCAGCAGCTACGACGTGGGCTATGGCTACACCTTC,CASSYDVGYGYTF
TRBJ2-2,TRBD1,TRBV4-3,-,TGCGCCAGCAGCCAAGATTTGACAGGGGGTGGCACCGGGGAGCTGTTTTTT,CASSQDLTGGGTGELFF
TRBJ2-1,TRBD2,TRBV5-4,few,TGTGCCAGCAGCCCCGGACTAGCGGCATACAATGAGCAGTTCTTC,CASSPGLAAYNEQFF
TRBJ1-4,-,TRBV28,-,TGTGCCAGCAGCTTCCCGGGAGAACTGTTTTTT,CASSFPGELFF
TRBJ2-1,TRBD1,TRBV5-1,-,TGCGCCAGCAGCTTGCGGACCACAGGGGGCTACTACAATGAGCAGTTCTTC,CASSLRTTGGYYNEQFF
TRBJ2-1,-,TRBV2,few,TGTGCCAGCAGTGATGTCGGGGAACTTGAGCAGTTCTTC,CASSDVGELEQFF
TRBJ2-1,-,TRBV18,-,TGTGCCAGCTCAGGCACATCAGGGGGAGGTGAGCAGTTCTTC,CASSGTSGGGEQFF
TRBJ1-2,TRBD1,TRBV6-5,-,TGTGCCAGCAGCTCCGGGACAGCTTATAACTATGGCTACACCTTC,CASSSGTAYNYGYTF
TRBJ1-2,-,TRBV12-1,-,TGTGCCAGCAGCGCCCAACCCCCGGCGCGGACGGACTATGGCTACACCTTC,CASSAQPPARTDYGYTF
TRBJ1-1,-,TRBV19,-,TGTGCCAGTAGTACCCGACAAGGAGGCACTGAAGCTTTCTTT,CASSTRQGGTEAFF